This T cell receptor beta chain is drawn from a study of blood T cell repertoires in COVID-19. For the study at large: COVID-19 samples, acute and convalescent, were from the United States, Italy and Spain. T cells, B-cell-depleted T cells, or PBMCs supplied cDNA or gDNA.

The V end lost 11 bases, the J end lost 13 bases, and 20 bases lay between the germline ends. The germline V gene encodes CDR1 MNHEY and CDR2 SVGAGI. The CDR3 covers 11 residues. Per the original data handling: Amplifying reference gene primers gave estimates of nucleated cell counts. TCRdb keeps only in-frame clones here, not all; method: immunoSEQ multiplex PCR. V, J and clone size are those of that table, while D and trimming were read from the DNA. The repertoire consists of under 200,000 clones, with approximately 73% occurring once and the leading ten covering roughly 3.5%. The source of this sequence is a woman at least 80 years old with acute or convalescent COVID-19. The chain joins TRBV6-5 to TRBJ1-1, with a possible D match to TRBD1 (6 bases). Sequenced input: peripheral blood. The CDR3: CAAGYLQQGFF. DNA of the CDR3: TGTGCCGCAGGGTACCTACAACAGGGTTTCTTT.